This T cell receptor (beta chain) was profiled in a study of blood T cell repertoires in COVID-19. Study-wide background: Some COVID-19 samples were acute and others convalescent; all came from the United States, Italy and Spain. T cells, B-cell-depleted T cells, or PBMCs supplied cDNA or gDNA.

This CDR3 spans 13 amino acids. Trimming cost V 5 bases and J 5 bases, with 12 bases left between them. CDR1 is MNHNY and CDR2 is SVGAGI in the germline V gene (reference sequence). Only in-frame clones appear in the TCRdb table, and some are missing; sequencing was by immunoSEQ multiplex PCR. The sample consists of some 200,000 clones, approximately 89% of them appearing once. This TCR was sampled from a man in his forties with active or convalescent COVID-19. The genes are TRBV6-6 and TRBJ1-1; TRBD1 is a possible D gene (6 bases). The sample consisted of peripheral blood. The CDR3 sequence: CASSAQGRTEAFF. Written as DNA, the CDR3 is TGTGCCAGCAGTGCACAGGGACGGACTGAAGCTTTCTTT.